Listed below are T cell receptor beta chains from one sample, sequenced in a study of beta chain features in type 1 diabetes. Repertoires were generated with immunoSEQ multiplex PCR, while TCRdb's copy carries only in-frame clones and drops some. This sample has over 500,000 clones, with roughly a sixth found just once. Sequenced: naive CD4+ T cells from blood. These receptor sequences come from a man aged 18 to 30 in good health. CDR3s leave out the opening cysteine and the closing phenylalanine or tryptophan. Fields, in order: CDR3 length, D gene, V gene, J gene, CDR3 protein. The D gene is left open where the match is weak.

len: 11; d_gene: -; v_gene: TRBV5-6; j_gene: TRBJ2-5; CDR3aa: ASSLGGLETQY
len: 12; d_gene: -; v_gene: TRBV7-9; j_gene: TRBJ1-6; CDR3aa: ASSHKDRNSPLH
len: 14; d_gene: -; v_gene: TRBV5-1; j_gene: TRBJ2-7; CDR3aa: ASSLGSWGDPYEQY
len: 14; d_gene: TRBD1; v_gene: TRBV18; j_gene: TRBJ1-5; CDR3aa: ASSPFLDRDGQPQH
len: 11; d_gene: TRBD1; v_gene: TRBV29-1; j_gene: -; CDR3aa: SVRTGGSYEQY
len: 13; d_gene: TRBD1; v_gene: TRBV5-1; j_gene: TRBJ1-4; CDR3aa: ASMEPGTARGKLF
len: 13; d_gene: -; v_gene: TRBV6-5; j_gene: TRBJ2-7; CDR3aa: ASQSLTGGSYEQY
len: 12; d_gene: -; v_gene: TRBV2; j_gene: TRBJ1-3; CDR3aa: ASSPQASGNTIY
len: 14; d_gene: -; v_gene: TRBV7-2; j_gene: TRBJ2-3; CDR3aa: ASSLRSRPSTDTQY
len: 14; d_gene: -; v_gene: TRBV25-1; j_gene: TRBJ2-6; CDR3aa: ASSASGVSGANVLT
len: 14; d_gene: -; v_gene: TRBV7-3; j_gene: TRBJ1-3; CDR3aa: ASSLSPRQPGNTIY
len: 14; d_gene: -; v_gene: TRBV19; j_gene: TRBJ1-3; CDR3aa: ASSTDPAGTGNTIY
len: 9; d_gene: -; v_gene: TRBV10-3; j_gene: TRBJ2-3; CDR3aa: AISRTDTQY
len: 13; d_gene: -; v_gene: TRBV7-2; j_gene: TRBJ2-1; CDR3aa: ASSLGGGRYNEQF
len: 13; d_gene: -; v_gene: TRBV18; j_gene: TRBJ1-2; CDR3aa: ASSPQTPTNYGYT
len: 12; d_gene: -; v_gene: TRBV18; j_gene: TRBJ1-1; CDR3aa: ASSPQNVNTEAF
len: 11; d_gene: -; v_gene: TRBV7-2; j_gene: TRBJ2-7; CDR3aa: ASSLEERYEQY